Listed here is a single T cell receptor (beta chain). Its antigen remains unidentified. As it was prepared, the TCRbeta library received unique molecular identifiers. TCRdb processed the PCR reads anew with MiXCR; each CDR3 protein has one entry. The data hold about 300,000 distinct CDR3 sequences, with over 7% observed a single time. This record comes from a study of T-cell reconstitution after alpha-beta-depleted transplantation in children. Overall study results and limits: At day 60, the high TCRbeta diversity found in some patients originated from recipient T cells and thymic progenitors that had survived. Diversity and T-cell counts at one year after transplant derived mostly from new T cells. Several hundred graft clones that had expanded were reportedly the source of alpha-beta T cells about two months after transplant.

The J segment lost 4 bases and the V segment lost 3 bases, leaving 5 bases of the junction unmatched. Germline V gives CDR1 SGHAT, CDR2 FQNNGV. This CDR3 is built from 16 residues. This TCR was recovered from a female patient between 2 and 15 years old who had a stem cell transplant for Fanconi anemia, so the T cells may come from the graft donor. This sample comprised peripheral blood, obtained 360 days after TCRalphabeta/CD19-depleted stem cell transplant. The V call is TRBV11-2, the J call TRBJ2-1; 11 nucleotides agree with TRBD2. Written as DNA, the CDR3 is TGTGCCAGCAGCTTTTGGGGACTAGCGGCGTACAATGAGCAGTTCTTC. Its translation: CASSFWGLAAYNEQFF.